The rows below give T cell receptor beta chains drawn from one sample of a study of T-cell reconstitution after alpha-beta-depleted transplantation in children. TCRdb reprocessed the PCR reads via MiXCR and lists one record per CDR3 protein. Of around 130,000 distinct CDR3 sequences in the sample, approximately 8.7% were seen once. The starting material was PBMCs, mostly from graft donor cells, obtained 180 days after TCRalphabeta/CD19-depleted stem cell transplant. These receptor sequences come from a girl in the first two years of life who had a stem cell transplant for combined immunodeficiency, so the T cells may come from the graft donor. The CDR3 runs from the conserved cysteine through the conserved F or W. Each record gives: clone size, V gene, J gene, D gene, CDR3 DNA, CDR3 protein. A D gene is named only where the DNA matches it firmly. Clone size appears in some rows only: once, few, many, or a class for an expanded clone.

clone_size: few; v_call: TRBV27; j_call: TRBJ2-1; d_call: TRBD2; cdr3_nt: TGTGCCAGCAGTTTAGCGGGGGGGCCGTATGAGCAGTTCTTC; cdr3_aa: CASSLAGGPYEQFF
clone_size: -; v_call: TRBV5-1; j_call: TRBJ2-7; d_call: -; cdr3_nt: TGCGCCAGCAGCTTGGAGGGATCCTCCTACGAGCAGTACTTC; cdr3_aa: CASSLEGSSYEQYF
clone_size: many; v_call: TRBV10-3; j_call: TRBJ2-1; d_call: TRBD2; cdr3_nt: TGTGCCATCAGTGAACTAGCGGGAGTTCGGGAGCAGTTCTTC; cdr3_aa: CAISELAGVREQFF
clone_size: -; v_call: TRBV10-3; j_call: TRBJ2-7; d_call: TRBD2; cdr3_nt: TGTGCCATCAGTGAAGGATCGGGACTAGCTGGCGAGCAGTACTTC; cdr3_aa: CAISEGSGLAGEQYF
clone_size: few; v_call: TRBV25-1; j_call: TRBJ2-5; d_call: -; cdr3_nt: TGTGCCTCGCTTCAAAGCGTGGAGGAGACCCAGTACTTC; cdr3_aa: CASLQSVEETQYF
clone_size: few; v_call: TRBV20-1; j_call: TRBJ1-2; d_call: TRBD1; cdr3_nt: TGCAGTGCTAGATGGGGACAGGGGACCTATGGCTACACCTTC; cdr3_aa: CSARWGQGTYGYTF
clone_size: few; v_call: TRBV29-1; j_call: TRBJ2-5; d_call: TRBD2; cdr3_nt: TGCAGCGTCAAACCTAGGTGGCTAGCGGGAGGTGGGGAGACCCAGTACTTC; cdr3_aa: CSVKPRWLAGGGETQYF
clone_size: few; v_call: TRBV15; j_call: TRBJ2-5; d_call: -; cdr3_nt: TGTGCCACCAGCAGATCCTTCCGGAGTGAGACCCAGTACTTC; cdr3_aa: CATSRSFRSETQYF
clone_size: few; v_call: TRBV5-6; j_call: TRBJ2-7; d_call: -; cdr3_nt: TGTGCCAGCAGCTTGACAGGGTACGGCGAGCAGTACTTC; cdr3_aa: CASSLTGYGEQYF
clone_size: -; v_call: TRBV10-3; j_call: TRBJ2-1; d_call: TRBD2; cdr3_nt: TGTGCCATCAGGGCGGGAGGCCTAACCCTTTACAATGAGCAGTTCTTC; cdr3_aa: CAIRAGGLTLYNEQFF
clone_size: -; v_call: TRBV7-2; j_call: TRBJ2-3; d_call: TRBD1; cdr3_nt: TGTGCCAGCGGCCACCAGACAGGGTTCACAGATACGCAGTATTTT; cdr3_aa: CASGHQTGFTDTQYF
clone_size: few; v_call: TRBV3-1; j_call: TRBJ2-7; d_call: -; cdr3_nt: TGTGCCAGCAGCCAAGAGCCAGGTCCGGAGCAGTACTTC; cdr3_aa: CASSQEPGPEQYF